This passage covers 28 T cell receptor beta chains from one sample sequenced in a study of shared clonotypes between healthy human individuals. Here immunoSEQ multiplex PCR was the method, and the copy in TCRdb shows in-frame clones only, minus some. This sample carries 2 million or so clones, roughly 94% of them seen once, and the ten largest clones take more than 0.1%. Sequenced material: naive CD4+ T cells sorted from blood. The subset is: CD45RA+ positively selected. Receptors originate from a man between 18 and 29 years old in good health.

As regards this clone: Other DNA sequences in the same sample also yield this CDR3. The chain is built from TRBV9 and TRBJ1-1, with D tentatively TRBD1 (6 bases). The CDR3 is made up of 14 amino acids. With 0 bases removed from V and 5 bases from J, the gap between germline ends came to 11 bases. CDR1 SGDLS and CDR2 YYNGEE come from the germline V gene. The CDR3 DNA sequence: TGTGCCAGCAGCGTAGAAGGGGGAGGAACTGAAGCTTTCTTT. Translating it yields CASSVEGGGTEAFF.

CDR3 sequence reads: CASSYVGLWGNQPQHF. The CDR3 bases are TGTGCCAGCAGTTACGTCGGCCTCTGGGGGAATCAGCCCCAGCATTTT. The chain combines TRBV6-6 with TRBJ1-5, with D possibly matching TRBD1 (5 bases). V was cut by 2 bases and J by 4 bases, with 15 bases left in between. CDR3 length: 16 amino acids. Germline CDR1 is MNHNY and CDR2 is SVGAGI (reference sequence).

This sequence joins TRBV5-4 and TRBJ2-2; 8 bases are shared with TRBD2. CDR3 length equals 16 residues. The germline V gene encodes CDR1 SGHNT and CDR2 YYREEE (reference sequence). Germline trimming cut 0 bases from V and 4 bases from J; bases unmatched to any gene: 5. The CDR3 here is CASSLVGSGITGELFF. In DNA, the CDR3 is TGTGCCAGCAGCTTGGTGGGTAGCGGGATCACCGGGGAGCTGTTTTTT.

This clone was recorded only once. The rearrangement uses TRBV18 and TRBJ2-7; D might be TRBD2 (6 bases). The V gene's germline CDR1 is KGHSH and CDR2 LQKENI. Between the trimmed V and J ends, which lost 3 bases and 6 bases, there was a span of 15 bases. The CDR3 extends over 14 amino acids. The CDR3 nucleotides read TGTGCCAGCTCACCCACGGGAGCATCTGGCGAGCAGTACTTC. This codes for CASSPTGASGEQYF.

This sequence joins TRBV5-1 and TRBJ2-2; TRBD2 matches 8 bases. Germline-derived CDR1 and CDR2 are SGHRS and YFSETQ. The CDR3 consists of 16 residues. V lost 6 bases to trimming and J lost 4 bases; unmatched junction nucleotides: 11. CDR3 loop: CASNPSGGISTGELFF. The DNA of the CDR3 is TGCGCCAGCAACCCCTCGGGGGGGATCAGCACCGGGGAGCTGTTTTTT.

The chain joins TRBV5-6 to TRBJ2-6; no reliable D call. V was clipped by 1 base and J by 0 bases, with 11 bases between them. CDR1 and CDR2 from the germline V gene are SGHDT and YYEEEE. The CDR3 covers 17 residues. CDR3 DNA sequence: TGTGCCAGCAGCTTGTCGTATCTCGACTCTGGGGCCAACGTCCTGACTTTC. Protein sequence: CASSLSYLDSGANVLTF.

The chain joins TRBV10-1 to TRBJ1-1, with unresolved D. With 0 bases removed from V and 4 bases from J, the gap between germline ends came to 12 bases. The CDR3 loop spans 15 amino acids. Germline CDR1 is WNHNN and CDR2 is SYGVQD (reference sequence). CDR3: CASSESTLLGTEAFF. CDR3 DNA sequence: TGCGCCAGCAGTGAGTCGACCCTCTTAGGCACTGAAGCTTTCTTT.

The chain is built from TRBV6-1 and TRBJ2-7; the match to TRBD2 covers 14 bases. The V segment lost 7 bases and the J segment 2 bases; nucleotides outside the gene matches: 4. This CDR3 has 15 residues. Germline values: CDR1 MNHNS, CDR2 SASEGT. The CDR3: CASTAGLAGAYEQYF. CDR3 DNA: TGTGCCAGCACCGCGGGACTAGCGGGAGCCTACGAGCAGTACTTC.

The CDR3 nucleotides are TGTGCCAGCAGTTTCGGGACTCCGAACACCGGGGAGCTGTTTTTT. Encoded protein: CASSFGTPNTGELFF. V is TRBV6-5 and J is TRBJ2-2, with a possible D match to TRBD2 (6 bases). V dropped 4 bases and J dropped 0 bases, with 9 bases sitting between them. The CDR3 sequence is 15 residues long. Germline CDR1 and CDR2: MNHEY and SVGAGI.

The chain employs TRBV5-1 and TRBJ1-5; D not resolved. The CDR3 is 14 residues long. CDR1 and CDR2 from the germline V gene are SGHRS and YFSETQ. V lost 7 bases, J lost 2 bases, and 13 bases lay in between. In nucleotides, the CDR3 is TGCGCCAGCGCTGAGGACGGACGCAATCAGCCCCAGCATTTT. Translating it yields CASAEDGRNQPQHF.

The chain links TRBV10-2 to TRBJ2-2, with 9 bases fitting TRBD1. The CDR3 is 17 residues long. With 8 bases clipped from V and 5 bases from J, the junction kept 15 bases outside the gene matches. The germline V gene encodes CDR1 WSHSY and CDR2 SAAADI. The CDR3 protein is CASRPGTGSGVTGELFF. In DNA, the CDR3 is TGCGCCAGCCGTCCCGGGACAGGGTCCGGGGTAACCGGGGAGCTGTTTTTT.

V usage is TRBV2 and J usage is TRBJ2-7; D call uncertain. Germline-derived CDR1 and CDR2 are SNHLY and FYNNEI. The CDR3 is made up of 11 amino acids. With 5 bases removed from V and 4 bases from J, the gap between germline ends came to 6 bases. CDR3 region: CASSIGYEQYF. In DNA form, the CDR3 reads TGTGCCAGCAGTATAGGATACGAGCAGTACTTC.

This clone was counted a single time. This chain links TRBV19 with TRBJ2-7; 9 bases fit TRBD1. Losses at the gene ends were 2 bases for V and 5 bases for J; bases not matched to a gene: 4. The CDR3 runs to 14 residues. Germline V gene sequence: CDR1 LNHDA, CDR2 SQIVND (reference sequence). CDR3 residues: CASSISGTGNEQYF. The CDR3, as DNA: TGTGCCAGTAGTATATCAGGGACAGGGAACGAGCAGTACTTC.

The chain's CDR3 is CSVEPGLVFNGDEQYF. The CDR3 DNA sequence: TGCAGCGTTGAACCAGGACTAGTGTTTAACGGGGACGAGCAGTACTTC. The rearrangement joins TRBV29-1 to TRBJ2-7, with TRBD2 matching 7 bases. Germline V gene data show CDR1 as SQVTM and CDR2 as ANQGSEA. After removal of 2 bases from V and 5 bases from J, the junction contained 15 bases not matched to a gene. There are 16 residues in the CDR3.

The genes are TRBV25-1 and TRBJ1-4; a possible D gene is TRBD1 (5 bases). This CDR3 is built from 14 residues. Trimming removed 6 bases from V and 0 bases from J, with 8 bases in between. CDR1 is MGHDK and CDR2 is SYGVNS in the germline V gene. The CDR3 sequence: CASRQTATNEKLFF. The DNA of the CDR3 is TGTGCCAGCAGGCAGACAGCAACTAATGAAAAACTGTTTTTT.

The V and J genes are TRBV18 and TRBJ2-6, with D uncertain. CDR1 KGHSH and CDR2 LQKENI come from the germline V gene. V gave up 2 bases and J gave up 2 bases, with 7 bases separating them. The CDR3 has 15 residues. The chain's CDR3 is CASSPSMAGANVLTF. The CDR3, as DNA: TGTGCCAGCTCACCATCAATGGCTGGGGCCAACGTCCTGACTTTC.

This chain connects TRBV5-1 to TRBJ1-1; 7 nucleotides align to TRBD1. Trimming took 4 bases from V and 0 from J; bases not matched to a gene: 6. Germline values: CDR1 SGHRS, CDR2 YFSETQ. The CDR3 contains 15 residues. The CDR3 DNA reads as TGCGCCAGCAGCAGGATGGGACAGCTGAACACTGAAGCTTTCTTT. It is translated as CASSRMGQLNTEAFF.

This clone was seen just once. This chain joins TRBV5-1 and TRBJ2-5, with D unresolved. The ends were cut back, 5 bases at V and 4 bases at J, with 15 bases in the middle. The CDR3 contains 14 residues. Germline-derived CDR1 and CDR2 are SGHRS and YFSETQ. The CDR3 DNA reads TGCGCCAGCAGACCTGCCATAATGGGAGAGACCCAGTACTTC. Protein product: CASRPAIMGETQYF.

This clone was found once. The rearrangement joins TRBV25-1 to TRBJ1-2; D remains unclear. Looked up from germline, CDR1 is MGHDK and CDR2 is SYGVNS. The CDR3 runs to 13 residues. The V end lost 7 bases, the J end lost 5 bases, and 14 bases lay between the germline ends. The CDR3 sequence: CASNHGSFYGYTF. DNA of the CDR3: TGTGCCAGCAATCATGGGTCGTTTTATGGCTACACCTTC.

The V gene is TRBV6-5, the J gene TRBJ2-3; D unclear. There are 15 residues in the CDR3. Germline CDR1 reads MNHEY; CDR2 reads SVGAGI. With 2 bases removed from V and 5 bases from J, the gap between germline ends came to 14 bases. Written as DNA, the CDR3 is TGTGCCAGCAGTTACGAAGGGCCTCCGGTAGATACGCAGTATTTT. Residues: CASSYEGPPVDTQYF.

The J gene is TRBJ2-1, the V gene TRBV5-1, with 7 bases lining up with TRBD2. Trimming at V came to 1 base and at J to 8 bases, leaving 15 bases not matched to a gene. In germline, CDR1 is SGHRS, CDR2 YFSETQ. The CDR3 runs to 17 residues. The CDR3 bases are TGCGCCAGCAGCTTGTCGGCTAGCGGAGGGCCGACAGATGAGCAGTTCTTC. Protein: CASSLSASGGPTDEQFF.

This sequence joins TRBV10-1 and TRBJ2-1; D is possibly TRBD2 (5 bases). Trimming cost V 0 bases and J 4 bases, with 10 bases left between them. In germline, CDR1 is WNHNN, CDR2 SYGVQD (reference sequence). This CDR3 region has 15 residues. This CDR3 reads CASSESRSGYNEQFF. Written as DNA, the CDR3 is TGCGCCAGCAGTGAGTCGAGGAGCGGTTACAATGAGCAGTTCTTC.

The chain carries TRBV19 and TRBJ1-2; D uncertain. Trimming took off 5 bases at V and 0 bases at J, with 7 bases between the two ends. Germline CDR1 and CDR2: LNHDA and SQIVND (reference sequence). The CDR3 spans 13 residues. The CDR3 DNA follows: TGTGCCAGTAGTGTAAATCCTAACTATGGCTACACCTTC. It encodes CASSVNPNYGYTF.

The chain joins TRBV7-9 to TRBJ1-4; D unresolved. Trimming cost V 0 bases and J 8 bases, with 7 bases left between them. The CDR3 is 13 amino acids. Looked up from germline, CDR1 is SEHNR and CDR2 is FQNEAQ (reference sequence). CDR3 in DNA: TGTGCCAGCAGCTTAGCGCAGGTCGAAAAACTGTTTTTT. Translating gives CASSLAQVEKLFF.

The chain carries TRBV6-5 and TRBJ2-7; 8 bases map to TRBD2. The CDR3 contains 15 residues. The germline V gene encodes CDR1 MNHEY and CDR2 SVGAGI. The ends lost 0 bases at V and 4 bases at J; junction bases unmatched: 5. The CDR3 bases are TGTGCCAGCAGTTACTCGGGCGGGGGGTTGTACGAGCAGTACTTC. Translated: CASSYSGGGLYEQYF.

This rearrangement joins TRBV18 to TRBJ1-4; D may be TRBD1 (6 bases). This CDR3 has 15 amino acids. Trimming shortened V by 3 bases and J by 6 bases, and 14 bases separated the two germline ends. The germline V gene has CDR1 KGHSH and CDR2 LQKENI. The CDR3 DNA reads as TGTGCCAGCTCACCGAGGGGCAGGGGAGATGAAAAACTGTTTTTT. This codes for CASSPRGRGDEKLFF.

The chain carries TRBV27 and TRBJ2-5; D gene uncertain. The CDR3 has 14 residues. V gave up 3 bases and J gave up 1 base, with 9 bases separating them. CDR1 MNHEY and CDR2 SMNVEV come from the germline V gene (reference sequence). The CDR3, as DNA: TGTGCCAGCAGTTTTTCGGGTCTCCAAGAGACCCAGTACTTC. Translating it yields CASSFSGLQETQYF.

This chain connects TRBV6-4 to TRBJ2-6; 9 bases fit TRBD2. The J segment lost 0 bases and the V segment lost 4 bases, leaving 1 base of the junction unmatched. There are 16 residues in the CDR3. CDR1 is MRHNA, CDR2 SNTAGT, per germline. CDR3 region: CASSALAGSGANVLTF. CDR3 nucleotide sequence: TGTGCCAGCAGTGCACTAGCGGGCTCTGGGGCCAACGTCCTGACTTTC.